These 18 T cell receptor beta chains were sequenced from one sample in a study of long-term antiretroviral therapy in people with HIV (dated by TCRdb to between 2021 and 2022). Sequencing of the TRB variable region was done with the immunoSEQ hsTCRB v3.0 assay at survey level resolution. Imported from immuneACCESS, the table was reduced by TCRdb to in-frame sequences with V and J called. These copies leave out some clones; in studies compared against another copy, an unresolved V gene accounts for under half, and the cause of the remainder is not known. The sample profile shows fewer than 25,000 clones; approximately 87% of them were found once. Clones ranked in the top ten supply roughly 3.5% of the sample. The sequenced sample was unsorted PBMCs, obtained roughly 2.5 years after starting antiretroviral therapy. Source of these receptors: a woman aged 45-59 years with HIV.

This sequence joins TRBV7-2 and TRBJ2-7; 11 nucleotides agree with TRBD2. V lost 7 bases to trimming and J lost 4 bases; unmatched junction nucleotides: 6. Germline loops: CDR1 SGHTA, CDR2 FQGNSA. This CDR3 region has 14 residues. The CDR3 here is CASKPGLAAYEQYF. As DNA, the CDR3 is TGTGCCAGCAAACCGGGACTAGCGGCTTACGAGCAGTACTTC.

The chain couples TRBV11-3 to TRBJ2-1; D is unresolved. Germline CDR1 reads SGHNT; CDR2 reads YENEEA. The CDR3 covers 14 residues. V was trimmed by 2 bases and J by 7 bases, leaving 12 bases between them. The chain's CDR3 is CASSLLGRVNEQFF. The CDR3 coding sequence is TGTGCCAGCAGCTTATTGGGAAGGGTGAATGAGCAGTTCTTC. Complete variable domain (other parts from reference TRBV11-3 and TRBJ2-1): EAGVVQSPRYKIIEKKQPVAFWCNPISGHNTLYWYLQNLGQGPELLIRYENEEAVDDSQLPKDRFSAERLKGVDSTLKIQPAELGDSAVYLCASSLLGRVNEQFFGPGTRLTVL.

This rearrangement joins TRBV11-2 to TRBJ2-1, with TRBD2 matching 11 bases. From germline, CDR1 is SGHAT and CDR2 FQNNGV. The CDR3 spans 17 residues. Unmatched junction bases numbered 7, after V lost 2 bases and J lost 4 bases. In nucleotides, the CDR3 is TGTGCCAGCAGCTTAAAGCGACTAGCGGGGTTATACAATGAGCAGTTCTTC. It specifies CASSLKRLAGLYNEQFF.

The chain carries TRBV6-6 and TRBJ1-1; 8 bases map to TRBD1. The CDR3 contains 12 residues. The germline gives CDR1 MNHNY, CDR2 SVGAGI (reference sequence). The V and J ends lost 6 bases and 8 bases, in that order; junction bases with no gene match: 5. CDR3 protein: CASRPGQGEAFF. CDR3 in DNA: TGTGCCAGCAGACCCGGACAGGGAGAAGCTTTCTTT.

This rearrangement joins TRBV5-1 to TRBJ2-5, with D maybe TRBD2 (6 bases). V lost 2 bases and J lost 3, with 14 bases in between. The CDR3 runs 15 residues. Germline lookup yields CDR1 SGHRS and CDR2 YFSETQ. The CDR3 DNA sequence: TGCGCCAGCAGCTTACGGCTAGCGCTTGAAGAGACCCAGTACTTC. Translation gives CASSLRLALEETQYF.

V is TRBV5-1 and J is TRBJ1-2; a possible D gene is TRBD1 (6 bases). This CDR3 comprises 16 residues. Germline CDR1 is SGHRS and CDR2 is YFSETQ. V lost 2 bases, J lost 4 bases, and 18 bases lay in between. The CDR3 nucleotides read TGCGCCAGCAGCTTCGAGGGAAACACAGGGCGCTATGGCTACACCTTC. It specifies CASSFEGNTGRYGYTF.

The chain has TRBV5-1 and TRBJ2-2; TRBD2 matches 8 bases. CDR1 is SGHRS, CDR2 YFSETQ, per germline. CDR3 length: 17 amino acids. The J segment lost 1 base and the V segment lost 0 bases, leaving 5 bases of the junction unmatched. Here the CDR3 reads CASSLVLAGKNTGELFF. The CDR3 coding sequence is TGCGCCAGCAGCTTGGTGTTAGCGGGAAAGAACACCGGGGAGCTGTTTTTT.

The chain recombines TRBV5-1 with TRBJ2-2, with 9 positions matching TRBD2. The V gene's germline CDR1 is SGHRS and CDR2 YFSETQ. The CDR3 covers 19 residues. With V trimmed by 1 base and J by 0 bases, 10 bases remained unmatched. CDR3 loop: CASSLYASGTIANTGELFF. The CDR3 coding sequence is TGCGCCAGCAGCTTGTACGCTAGCGGGACCATCGCGAACACCGGGGAGCTGTTTTTT.

The chain has TRBV2 and TRBJ2-7; D is unclear. Germline V gene data show CDR1 as SNHLY and CDR2 as FYNNEI. Deletions cut 6 bases from V and 2 bases from J, with 14 bases between. This CDR3 has 14 residues. Here the CDR3 DNA reads TGTGCCAGCAGGGTGGGTCCCTCGCCCTACGAGCAGTACTTC. It specifies CASRVGPSPYEQYF.

This clone was counted a single time. The V call is TRBV6-5, the J call TRBJ2-7; D not resolved. V was pared by 6 bases and J by 0 bases, with 9 bases between. The CDR3 totals 13 residues. In germline, CDR1 is MNHEY, CDR2 SVGAGI. The CDR3 nucleotides are TGTGCCAGCAGCCTCGGGTACTCCTACGAGCAGTACTTC. It is translated as CASSLGYSYEQYF.

The chain is built from TRBV13 and TRBJ2-1, with a tentative D call TRBD1 (5 bases). This CDR3 spans 17 amino acids. Trimming pared 0 bases from V and 10 bases from J, leaving 22 bases between. CDR1 and CDR2 (germline): PRHDT, FYEKMQ (reference sequence). The CDR3 region is CASSLGKMAGAQGEQFF. CDR3 coding DNA: TGTGCCAGCAGCTTAGGCAAAATGGCTGGAGCCCAGGGCGAGCAGTTCTTC.

The CDR3, as DNA: TGTGCCATCTCTAGTACGGGGGTTGCTTTCTTT. This gives the protein CAISSTGVAFF. V and J are TRBV10-3 and TRBJ1-1; tentative D call: TRBD1 (5 bases). Between the trimmed V and J ends, which lost 8 bases and 11 bases, there was a span of 15 bases. The CDR3 is made up of 11 amino acids. CDR1 is ENHRY, CDR2 SYGVKD, per germline.

The chain couples TRBV13 to TRBJ2-1; TRBD1 matches at 12 bases. There are 15 residues in the CDR3. Germline-derived CDR1 and CDR2 are PRHDT and FYEKMQ (reference sequence). V shed 0 bases and J 10 bases; nucleotides not matched to a gene: 4. CDR3 protein: CASSLGGQGAGEQFF. In DNA, the CDR3 is TGTGCCAGCAGCTTAGGGGGACAGGGGGCTGGAGAGCAGTTCTTC.

This chain connects TRBV13 to TRBJ2-3, with D tentatively TRBD1 or TRBD2 (6 bases each). The CDR3 covers 17 residues. Trimming shortened V by 0 bases and J by 2 bases, and 15 bases separated the two germline ends. Germline assignment: CDR1 PRHDT and CDR2 FYEKMQ (reference sequence). The CDR3 bases are TGTGCCAGCAGCTTAGGCGGGGGCAGGGAGGTCACAGATACGCAGTATTTT. As protein: CASSLGGGREVTDTQYF.

V and J are TRBV6-1 and TRBJ2-7; 7 bases line up with TRBD1. V dropped 7 bases and J dropped 3; count of bases not matched to a gene: 6. The CDR3 is 13 amino acids. Germline lookup yields CDR1 MNHNS and CDR2 SASEGT. CDR3 residues: CASIPGTDYEQYF. The CDR3, as DNA: TGTGCCAGCATCCCTGGGACAGACTACGAGCAGTACTTC.

This clone was recorded only once. The rearrangement uses TRBV5-4 and TRBJ1-2, with D maybe TRBD1 (6 bases). The germline gives CDR1 SGHNT, CDR2 YYREEE (reference sequence). V was cut by 4 bases and J by 6 bases, with 16 bases left in between. CDR3 size: 14 residues. The CDR3 region has the DNA TGTGCCAGCAGCCTGTACCGGGGGCTCGATGGCTACACCTTC. Translating it yields CASSLYRGLDGYTF.

The gene calls are TRBV7-9 and TRBJ1-4, with D tentatively TRBD1 (6 bases). The CDR3 loop spans 14 amino acids. Germline V gene data show CDR1 as SEHNR and CDR2 as FQNEAQ (reference sequence). With 2 bases removed from V and 7 bases from J, the gap between germline ends came to 11 bases. CDR3 coding DNA: TGTGCCAGCAGCTTATCAGGGGCGGGTGAAAAACTGTTTTTT. This gives the protein CASSLSGAGEKLFF.

The gene calls are TRBV9 and TRBJ2-7; tentative D call: TRBD1 (5 bases). Trimming removed 4 bases at V and 0 bases at J, with 11 bases between. The CDR3 consists of 14 residues. CDR1 and CDR2 from the germline V gene are SGDLS and YYNGEE. The CDR3 nucleotides read TGTGCCAGCAGCCCATTCAGGGACTCCTACGAGCAGTACTTC. Translated, it gives CASSPFRDSYEQYF.